This T cell receptor beta chain emerged from a study of blood T cells in healthy people across ages. Study-level results: Roughly linear age-related decline in beta diversity appeared, significant by age approximately 40.

The donors, aged 6 to 90, were healthy Caucasians from Russia. Per sample, at least 6 micrograms of total RNA were extracted. Alongside a J-beta primer mix, a sample-barcoded 5' primer served in a second PCR lasting roughly 7 to 11 cycles. TCRdb re-derived calls from the 5' RACE reads in MiXCR, one entry per CDR3 protein. Of more than 1 million distinct CDR3 sequences listed, 40% to 45% were seen once; the top ten hold approximately 20%. The CDR3 has 14 amino acids. CDR1 DFQATT and CDR2 SNEGSKA come from the germline V gene (reference sequence). V was pared by 4 bases and J by 5 bases, with 10 bases of the junction left unmatched. This clonotype has only a few counts. What it binds is unknown.

The source material was blood. The chain carries TRBV20-1 and TRBJ2-7; 8 bases map to TRBD1. This sequence was found in a woman aged 60-75 years in good health. The chain's CDR3 is CSATPGQALHEQYF. DNA of the CDR3: TGCAGTGCTACCCCGGGACAGGCCTTGCACGAGCAGTACTTC.